This note documents a single T cell receptor (beta chain) sequence. The target antigen is unknown. Unique-molecular-identifier-tagged TCR beta cDNA libraries were used. A single record per CDR3 protein comes from TCRdb applying MiXCR to the PCR reads. This sample yields roughly 570,000 distinct CDR3 sequences, of which around 31% are seen a single time; under 7% belongs to the top ten. The sample comes from a study of post-analysis software for immune sequencing data. Notes on the study in general: Diversity measured as normalized Chao1 was significantly lower in multiple sclerosis patients than in controls. Higher frequency in patients than in controls was seen for five TRBV segments, with TRBV5-6, TRBV5-1 and TRBV20-1 among them.

Between the trimmed V and J ends, which lost 4 bases and 6 bases, there was a span of 10 bases. This CDR3 contains 13 residues. Germline CDR1 reads LGHDT; CDR2 reads YNNKEL (reference sequence). The clonotype was recovered from a girl aged 2-17 years with multiple sclerosis. Sequencing input: blood. The V and J genes are TRBV3-1 and TRBJ2-1, with D unresolved. DNA of the CDR3: TGTGCCAGCAGCCCAATTCGTAGCAATGAGCAGTTCTTC. Its translation is CASSPIRSNEQFF.